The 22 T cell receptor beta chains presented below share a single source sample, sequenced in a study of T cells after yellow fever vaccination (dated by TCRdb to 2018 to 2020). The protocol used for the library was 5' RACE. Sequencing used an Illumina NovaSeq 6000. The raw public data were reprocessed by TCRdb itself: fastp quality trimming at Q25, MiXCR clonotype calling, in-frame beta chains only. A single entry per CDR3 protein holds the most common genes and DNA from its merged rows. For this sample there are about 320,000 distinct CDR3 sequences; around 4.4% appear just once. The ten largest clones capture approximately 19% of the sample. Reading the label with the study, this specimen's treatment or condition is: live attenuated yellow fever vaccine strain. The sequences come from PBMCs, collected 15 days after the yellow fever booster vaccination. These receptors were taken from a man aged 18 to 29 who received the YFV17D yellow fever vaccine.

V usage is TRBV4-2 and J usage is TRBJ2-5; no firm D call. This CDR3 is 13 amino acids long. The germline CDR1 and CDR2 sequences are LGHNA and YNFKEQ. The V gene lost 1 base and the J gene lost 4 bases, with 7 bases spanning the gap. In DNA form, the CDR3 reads TGTGCCAGCAGCCAAGGCTGGGGAGAGACCCAGTACTTC. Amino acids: CASSQGWGETQYF.

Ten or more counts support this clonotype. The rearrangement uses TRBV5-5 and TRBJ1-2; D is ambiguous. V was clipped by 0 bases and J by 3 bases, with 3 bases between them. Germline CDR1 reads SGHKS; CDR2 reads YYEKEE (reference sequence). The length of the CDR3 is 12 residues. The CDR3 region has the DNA TGTGCCAGCAGCTTGGAGGACTATGGCTACACCTTC. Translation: CASSLEDYGYTF.

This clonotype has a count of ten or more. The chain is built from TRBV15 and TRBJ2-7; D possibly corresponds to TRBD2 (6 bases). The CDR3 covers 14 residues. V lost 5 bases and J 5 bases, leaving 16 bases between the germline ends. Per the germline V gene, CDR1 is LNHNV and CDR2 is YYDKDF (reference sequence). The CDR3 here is CATSERRTGDEQYF. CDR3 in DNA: TGTGCCACCAGCGAGCGGCGGACGGGGGACGAGCAGTACTTC.

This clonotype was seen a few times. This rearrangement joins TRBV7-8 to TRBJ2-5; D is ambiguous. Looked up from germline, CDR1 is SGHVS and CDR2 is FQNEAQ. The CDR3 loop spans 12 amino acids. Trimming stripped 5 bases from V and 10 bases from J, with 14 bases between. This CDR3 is CASSLYPLGQYF. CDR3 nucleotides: TGTGCCAGCAGCCTGTACCCCCTGGGCCAGTACTTC.

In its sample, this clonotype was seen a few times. CDR3 DNA sequence: TGTGCCAGCAGGCCTGAGGCGGGTCAAGAGACCCAGTACTTC. Its protein is CASRPEAGQETQYF. The chain recombines TRBV6-5 with TRBJ2-5, with D possibly TRBD2 on 5 matching bases. The germline V gene has CDR1 MNHEY and CDR2 SVGAGI. Trimming left V 6 bases short and J 2 bases short, with 13 bases between. This CDR3 is 14 amino acids long.

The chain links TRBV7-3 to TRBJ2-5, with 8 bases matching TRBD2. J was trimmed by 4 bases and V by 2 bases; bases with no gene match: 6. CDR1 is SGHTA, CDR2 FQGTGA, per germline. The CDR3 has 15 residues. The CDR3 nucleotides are TGTGCCAGCAGCTTACTTGGCGGGGGGCGAGAGACCCAGTACTTC. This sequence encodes CASSLLGGGRETQYF.

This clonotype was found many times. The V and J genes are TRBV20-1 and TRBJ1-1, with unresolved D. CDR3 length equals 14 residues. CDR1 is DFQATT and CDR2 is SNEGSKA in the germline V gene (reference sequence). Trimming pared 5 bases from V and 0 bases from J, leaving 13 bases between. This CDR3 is CSAGFGVMNTEAFF. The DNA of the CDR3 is TGCAGTGCTGGTTTTGGGGTAATGAACACTGAAGCTTTCTTT.

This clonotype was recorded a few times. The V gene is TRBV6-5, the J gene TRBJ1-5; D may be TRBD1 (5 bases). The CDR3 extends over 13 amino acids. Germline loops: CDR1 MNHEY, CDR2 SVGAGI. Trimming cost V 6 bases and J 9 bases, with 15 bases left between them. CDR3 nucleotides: TGTGCCAGCAGCCGGGACGGACTTTGGCCCCAGCATTTT. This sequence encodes CASSRDGLWPQHF.

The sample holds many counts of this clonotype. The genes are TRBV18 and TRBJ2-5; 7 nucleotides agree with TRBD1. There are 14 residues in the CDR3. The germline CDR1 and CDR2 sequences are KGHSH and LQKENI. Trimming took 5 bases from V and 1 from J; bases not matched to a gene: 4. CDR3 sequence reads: CASSNGTAQETQYF. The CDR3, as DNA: TGTGCCAGCTCAAACGGGACAGCCCAAGAGACCCAGTACTTC.

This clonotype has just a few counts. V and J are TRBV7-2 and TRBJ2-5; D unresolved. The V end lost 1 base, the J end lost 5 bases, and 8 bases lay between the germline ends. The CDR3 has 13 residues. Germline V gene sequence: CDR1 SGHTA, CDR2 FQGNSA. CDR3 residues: CASSLVKPETQYF. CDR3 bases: TGTGCCAGCAGCTTAGTGAAACCTGAGACCCAGTACTTC.

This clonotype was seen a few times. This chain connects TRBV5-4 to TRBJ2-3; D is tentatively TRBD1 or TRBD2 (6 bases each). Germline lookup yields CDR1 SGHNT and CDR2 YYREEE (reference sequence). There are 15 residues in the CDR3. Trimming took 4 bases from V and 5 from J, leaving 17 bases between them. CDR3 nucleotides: TGTGCCAGCAGCCCAAAAGGGGGGTTCCAAGATACGCAGTATTTT. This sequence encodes CASSPKGGFQDTQYF.

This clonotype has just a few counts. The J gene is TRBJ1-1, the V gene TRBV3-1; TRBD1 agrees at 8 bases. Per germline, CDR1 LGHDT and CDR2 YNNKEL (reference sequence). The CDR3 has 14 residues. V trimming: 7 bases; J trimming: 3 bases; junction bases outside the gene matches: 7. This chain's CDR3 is CASTLTGGDTEAFF. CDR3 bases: TGTGCCAGCACCCTTACAGGGGGAGACACTGAAGCTTTCTTT.

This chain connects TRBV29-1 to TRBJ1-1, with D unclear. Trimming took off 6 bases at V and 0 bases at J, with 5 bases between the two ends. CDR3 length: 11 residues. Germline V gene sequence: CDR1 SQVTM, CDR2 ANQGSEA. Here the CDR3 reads CSVPMNTEAFF. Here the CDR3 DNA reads TGCAGCGTCCCCATGAACACTGAAGCTTTCTTT.

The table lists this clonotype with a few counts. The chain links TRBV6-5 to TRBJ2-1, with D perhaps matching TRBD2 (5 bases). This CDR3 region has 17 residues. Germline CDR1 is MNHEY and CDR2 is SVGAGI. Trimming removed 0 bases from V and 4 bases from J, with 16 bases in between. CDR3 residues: CASSYSIPSGVYNEQFF. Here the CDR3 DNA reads TGTGCCAGCAGTTACTCGATACCTTCCGGGGTGTACAATGAGCAGTTCTTC.

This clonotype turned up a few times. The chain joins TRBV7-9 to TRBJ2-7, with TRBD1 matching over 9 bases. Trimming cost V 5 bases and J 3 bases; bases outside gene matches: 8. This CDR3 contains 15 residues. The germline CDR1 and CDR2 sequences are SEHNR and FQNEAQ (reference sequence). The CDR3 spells CASSARTGAYYEQYF. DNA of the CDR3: TGTGCCAGCAGCGCCCGGACAGGGGCCTACTACGAGCAGTACTTC.

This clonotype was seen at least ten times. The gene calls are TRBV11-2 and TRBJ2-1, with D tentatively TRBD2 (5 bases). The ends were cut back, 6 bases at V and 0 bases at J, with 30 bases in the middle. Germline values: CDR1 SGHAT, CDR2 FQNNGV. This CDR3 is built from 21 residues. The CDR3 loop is CASRTNRKGADKKSSYNEQFF. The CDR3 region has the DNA TGTGCCAGCAGGACTAATCGAAAGGGAGCAGACAAAAAGAGCTCCTACAATGAGCAGTTCTTC.

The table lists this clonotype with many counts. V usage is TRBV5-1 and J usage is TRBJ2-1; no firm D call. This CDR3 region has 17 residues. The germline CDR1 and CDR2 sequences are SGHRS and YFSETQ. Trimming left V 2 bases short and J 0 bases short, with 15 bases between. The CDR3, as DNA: TGCGCCAGCAGCTTTGGACCGGAAACGAGCTCCTACAATGAGCAGTTCTTC. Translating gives CASSFGPETSSYNEQFF.

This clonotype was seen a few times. The CDR3 bases are TGTGCCAGCAACCGGGGGGACATTCAGTACTTC. Its protein product is CASNRGDIQYF. The chain joins TRBV2 to TRBJ2-4; 7 bases map to TRBD2. Per the germline V gene, CDR1 is SNHLY and CDR2 is FYNNEI. The J segment lost 8 bases and the V segment lost 7 bases, leaving 2 bases of the junction unmatched. CDR3 length: 11 amino acids. Filled out from reference TRBV2 and TRBJ2-4, the complete variable domain reads EPEVTQTPSHQVTQMGQEVILRCVPISNHLYFYWYRQILGQKVEFLVSFYNNEISEKSEIFDDQFSVERPDGSNFTLKIRSTKLEDSAMYFCASNRGDIQYFGAGTRLSVL.

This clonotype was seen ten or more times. CDR3 nucleotide sequence: TGTGCCAGCAGCGATCCGGGACTAGCAATGAATACGCAGTATTTT. This encodes CASSDPGLAMNTQYF. J is TRBJ2-3 and V is TRBV7-2; TRBD2 matches 9 bases. This CDR3 spans 15 amino acids. J was trimmed by 7 bases and V by 5 bases; bases with no gene match: 10. Germline V gene sequence: CDR1 SGHTA, CDR2 FQGNSA.

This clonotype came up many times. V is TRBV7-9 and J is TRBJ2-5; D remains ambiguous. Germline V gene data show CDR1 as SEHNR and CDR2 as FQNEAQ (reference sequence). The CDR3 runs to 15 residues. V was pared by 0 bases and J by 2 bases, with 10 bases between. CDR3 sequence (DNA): TGTGCCAGCAGCTTAGCGAGGACCCAACAAGAGACCCAGTACTTC. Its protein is CASSLARTQQETQYF.

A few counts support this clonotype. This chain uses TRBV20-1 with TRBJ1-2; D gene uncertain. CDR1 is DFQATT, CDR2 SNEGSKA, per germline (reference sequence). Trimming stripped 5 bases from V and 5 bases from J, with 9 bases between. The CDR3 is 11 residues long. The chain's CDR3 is CSALGRYGYTF. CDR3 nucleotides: TGCAGTGCTCTAGGGCGGTATGGCTACACCTTC.

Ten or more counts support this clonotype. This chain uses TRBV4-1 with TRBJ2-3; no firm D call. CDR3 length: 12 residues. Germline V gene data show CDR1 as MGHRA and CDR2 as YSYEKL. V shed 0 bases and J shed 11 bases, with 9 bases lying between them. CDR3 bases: TGCGCCAGCAGCCAAGATAAAAGATTGCAGTATTTT. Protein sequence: CASSQDKRLQYF.